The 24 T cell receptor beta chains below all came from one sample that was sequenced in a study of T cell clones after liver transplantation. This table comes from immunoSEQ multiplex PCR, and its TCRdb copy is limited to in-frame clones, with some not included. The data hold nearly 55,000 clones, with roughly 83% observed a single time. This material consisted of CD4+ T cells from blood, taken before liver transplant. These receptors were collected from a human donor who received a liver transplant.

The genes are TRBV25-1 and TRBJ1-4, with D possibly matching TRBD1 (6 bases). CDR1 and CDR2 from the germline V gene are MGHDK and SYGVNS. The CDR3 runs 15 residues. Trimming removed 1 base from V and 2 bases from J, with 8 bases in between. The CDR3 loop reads CASSEWGPTNEKLFF. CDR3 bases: TGTGCCAGCAGTGAATGGGGGCCCACTAATGAAAAACTGTTTTTT.

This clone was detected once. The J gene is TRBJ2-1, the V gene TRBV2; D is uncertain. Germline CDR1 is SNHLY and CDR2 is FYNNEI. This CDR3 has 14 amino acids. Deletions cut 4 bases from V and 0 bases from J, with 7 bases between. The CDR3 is CASSGVSSYNEQFF. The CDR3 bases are TGTGCCAGCAGTGGCGTAAGCTCCTACAATGAGCAGTTCTTC.

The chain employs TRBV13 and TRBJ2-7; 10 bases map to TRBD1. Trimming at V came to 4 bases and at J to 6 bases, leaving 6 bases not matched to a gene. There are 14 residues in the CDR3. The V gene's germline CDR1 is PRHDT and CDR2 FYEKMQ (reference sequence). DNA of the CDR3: TGTGCCAGCAGCTCGCAGACAGGGGGCTCCGAGCAGTACTTC. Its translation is CASSSQTGGSEQYF.

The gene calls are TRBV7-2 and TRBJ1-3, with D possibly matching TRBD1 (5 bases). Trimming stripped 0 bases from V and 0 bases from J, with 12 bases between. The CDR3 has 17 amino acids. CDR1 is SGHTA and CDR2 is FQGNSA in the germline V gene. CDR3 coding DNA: TGTGCCAGCAGCTTAGCGCCAAGGGGCTTCTCTGGAAACACCATATATTTT. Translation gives CASSLAPRGFSGNTIYF. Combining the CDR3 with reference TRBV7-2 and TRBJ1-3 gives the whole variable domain GAGVSQSPSNKVTEKGKDVELRCDPISGHTALYWYRQSLGQGLEFLIYFQGNSAPDKSGLPSDRFSAERTGGSVSTLTIQRTQQEDSAVYLCASSLAPRGFSGNTIYFGEGSWLTVV.

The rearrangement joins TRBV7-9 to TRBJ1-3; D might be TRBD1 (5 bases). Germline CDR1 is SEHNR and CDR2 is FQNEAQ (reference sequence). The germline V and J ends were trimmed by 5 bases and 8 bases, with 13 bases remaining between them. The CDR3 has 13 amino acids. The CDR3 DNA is TGTGCCAGCAGCCAAGGGAAAGGGGACACCATATATTTT. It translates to CASSQGKGDTIYF.

CDR3 sequence reads: CASSLGTGGGETQYF. DNA of the CDR3: TGCGCCAGCAGCTTGGGGACAGGGGGCGGAGAGACCCAGTACTTC. The rearrangement links TRBV5-1 to TRBJ2-5; 11 nucleotides agree with TRBD1. CDR1 SGHRS and CDR2 YFSETQ come from the germline V gene. V shed 0 bases and J 4 bases; nucleotides not matched to a gene: 2. CDR3 size: 15 residues.

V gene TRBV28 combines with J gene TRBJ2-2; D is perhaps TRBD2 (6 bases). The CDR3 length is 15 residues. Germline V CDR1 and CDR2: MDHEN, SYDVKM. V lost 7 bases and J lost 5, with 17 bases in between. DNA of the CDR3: TGTGCCAGCAACTCGTTGGGACTTTCTACCGGGGAGCTGTTTTTT. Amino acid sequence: CASNSLGLSTGELFF.

CDR3 loop: CASSQDGTANSGNTIYF. The CDR3 DNA is TGTGCCAGCAGCCAAGATGGTACAGCGAACTCTGGAAACACCATATATTTT. The gene calls are TRBV4-2 and TRBJ1-3; unclear D gene. Trimming pared 0 bases from V and 0 bases from J, leaving 12 bases between. Germline V gene data show CDR1 as LGHNA and CDR2 as YNFKEQ. This CDR3 comprises 17 residues.

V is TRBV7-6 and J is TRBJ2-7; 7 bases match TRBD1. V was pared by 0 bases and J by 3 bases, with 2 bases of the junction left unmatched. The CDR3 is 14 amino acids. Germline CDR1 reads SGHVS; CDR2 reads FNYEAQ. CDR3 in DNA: TGTGCCAGCAGCTTAGCAAGACAGGGCTACGAGCAGTACTTC. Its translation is CASSLARQGYEQYF.

CDR3: CASSERGEDEQYF. CDR3 in DNA: TGTGCCAGCAGTGAGAGGGGGGAGGACGAGCAGTACTTC. The chain couples TRBV6-5 to TRBJ2-7; D tentatively reads TRBD1 or TRBD2 (6 bases each). This CDR3 is built from 13 residues. Trimming removed 5 bases at V and 5 bases at J, with 13 bases between. Germline values: CDR1 MNHEY, CDR2 SVGAGI.

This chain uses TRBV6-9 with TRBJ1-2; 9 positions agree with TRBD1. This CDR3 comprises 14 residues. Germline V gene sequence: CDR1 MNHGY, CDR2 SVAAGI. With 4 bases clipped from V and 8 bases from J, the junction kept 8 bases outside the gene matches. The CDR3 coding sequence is TGTGCCAGCAGTTCCGGACAGGGGAGGAGGGGCTACACCTTC. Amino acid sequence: CASSSGQGRRGYTF.

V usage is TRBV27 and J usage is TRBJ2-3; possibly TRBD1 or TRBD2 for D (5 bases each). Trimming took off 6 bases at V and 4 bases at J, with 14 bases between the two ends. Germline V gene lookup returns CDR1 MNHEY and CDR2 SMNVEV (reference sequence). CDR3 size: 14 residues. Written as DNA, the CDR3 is TGTGCCAGCAGCCAGTGGGGGATGCCAGATACGCAGTATTTT. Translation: CASSQWGMPDTQYF.

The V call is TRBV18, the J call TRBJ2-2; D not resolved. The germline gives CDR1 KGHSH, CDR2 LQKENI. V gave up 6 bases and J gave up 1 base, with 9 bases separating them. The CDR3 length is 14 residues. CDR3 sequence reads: CASSGDVNTGELFF. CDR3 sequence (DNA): TGTGCCAGCTCCGGAGACGTGAACACCGGGGAGCTGTTTTTT.

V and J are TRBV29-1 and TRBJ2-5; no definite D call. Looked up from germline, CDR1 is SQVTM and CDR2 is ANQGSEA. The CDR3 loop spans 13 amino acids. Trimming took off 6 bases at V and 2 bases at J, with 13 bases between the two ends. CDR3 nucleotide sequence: TGCAGCGTCCGAGGAGTCGGGCAAGAGACCCAGTACTTC. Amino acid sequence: CSVRGVGQETQYF.

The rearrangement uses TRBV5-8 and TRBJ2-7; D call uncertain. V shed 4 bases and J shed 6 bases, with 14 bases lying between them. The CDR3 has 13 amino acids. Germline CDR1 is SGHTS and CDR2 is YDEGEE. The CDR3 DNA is TGTGCCAGCAGCGCTAGATGGGTAAGCGAGCAGTACTTC. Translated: CASSARWVSEQYF.

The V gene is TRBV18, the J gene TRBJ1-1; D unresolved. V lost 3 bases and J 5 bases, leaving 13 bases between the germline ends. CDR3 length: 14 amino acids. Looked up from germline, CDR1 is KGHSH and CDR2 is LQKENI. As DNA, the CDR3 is TGTGCCAGCTCACCCAGGCGGGAAGGAACTGAAGCTTTCTTT. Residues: CASSPRREGTEAFF. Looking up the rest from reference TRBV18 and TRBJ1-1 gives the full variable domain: NAGVMQNPRHLVRRRGQEARLRCSPMKGHSHVYWYRQLPEEGLKFMVYLQKENIIDESGMPKERFSAEFPKEGPSILRIQQVVRGDSAAYFCASSPRREGTEAFFGQGTRLTVV.

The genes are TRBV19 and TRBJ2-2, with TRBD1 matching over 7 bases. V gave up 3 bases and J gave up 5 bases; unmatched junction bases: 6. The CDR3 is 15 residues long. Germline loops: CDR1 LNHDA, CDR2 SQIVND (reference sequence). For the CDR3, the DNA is TGTGCCAGTAGTATTAGAGGGGGCGGTACCGGGGAGCTGTTTTTT. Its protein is CASSIRGGGTGELFF.

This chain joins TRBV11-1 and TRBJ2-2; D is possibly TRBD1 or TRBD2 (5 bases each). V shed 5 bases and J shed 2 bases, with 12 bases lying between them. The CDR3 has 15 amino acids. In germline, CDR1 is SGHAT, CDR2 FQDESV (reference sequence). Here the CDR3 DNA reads TGTGCCAGCAGCACTACAGGAGGAAACACCGGGGAGCTGTTTTTT. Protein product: CASSTTGGNTGELFF.

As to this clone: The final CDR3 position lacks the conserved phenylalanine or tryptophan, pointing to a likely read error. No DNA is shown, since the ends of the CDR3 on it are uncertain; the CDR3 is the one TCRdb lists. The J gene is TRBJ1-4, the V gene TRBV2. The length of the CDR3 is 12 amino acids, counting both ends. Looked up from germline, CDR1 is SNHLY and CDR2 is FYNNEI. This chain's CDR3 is CASSLSLKSTCL.

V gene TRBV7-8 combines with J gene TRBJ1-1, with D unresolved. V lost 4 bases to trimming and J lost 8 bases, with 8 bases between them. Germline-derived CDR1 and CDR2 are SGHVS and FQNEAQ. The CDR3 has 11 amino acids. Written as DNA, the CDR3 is TGTGCCAGCAGCTCTCGGGAGGAAGCTTTCTTT. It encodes CASSSREEAFF. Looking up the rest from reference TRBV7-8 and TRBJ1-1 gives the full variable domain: GAGVSQSPRYKVAKRGQDVALRCDPISGHVSLFWYQQALGQGPEFLTYFQNEAQLDKSGLPSDRFFAERPEGSVSTLKIQRTQQEDSAVYLCASSSREEAFFGQGTRLTVV.

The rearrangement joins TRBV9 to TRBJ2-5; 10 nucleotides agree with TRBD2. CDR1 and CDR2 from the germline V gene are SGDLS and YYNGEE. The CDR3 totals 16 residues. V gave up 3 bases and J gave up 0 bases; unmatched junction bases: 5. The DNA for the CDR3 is TGTGCCAGCAGCGCCCGACTAGCGGGTCACCAAGAGACCCAGTACTTC. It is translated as CASSARLAGHQETQYF.

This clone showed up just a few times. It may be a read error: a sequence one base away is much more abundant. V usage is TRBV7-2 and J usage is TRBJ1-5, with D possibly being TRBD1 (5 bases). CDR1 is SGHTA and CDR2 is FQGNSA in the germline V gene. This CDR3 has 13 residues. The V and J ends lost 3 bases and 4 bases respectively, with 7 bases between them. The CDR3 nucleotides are TGTGCCAGCAGCTTGGGGCAGAATCAGCCCCAGCATTTT. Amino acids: CASSLGQNQPQHF.

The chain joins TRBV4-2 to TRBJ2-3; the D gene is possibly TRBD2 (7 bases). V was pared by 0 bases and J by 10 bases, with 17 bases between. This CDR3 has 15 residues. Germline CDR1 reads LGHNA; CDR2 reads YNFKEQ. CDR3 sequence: CASSQDGGLGGAQYF. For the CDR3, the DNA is TGTGCCAGCAGCCAAGACGGGGGGCTGGGAGGGGCGCAGTATTTT.

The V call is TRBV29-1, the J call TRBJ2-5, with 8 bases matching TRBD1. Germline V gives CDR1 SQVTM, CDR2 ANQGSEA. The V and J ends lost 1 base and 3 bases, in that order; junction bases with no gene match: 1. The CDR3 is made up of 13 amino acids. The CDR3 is CSVEGQGKETQYF. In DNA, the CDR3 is TGCAGCGTTGAAGGACAGGGGAAAGAGACCCAGTACTTC.